This T cell receptor beta chain came from a study of neurological immune-mediated disorders. Background on the study: Multiple sclerosis patients numbered approximately 34, of whom about 30 were relapsing-remitting and 3 secondary progressive.

Study-wide results and limits: Phylogenetic grouping assigned the repertoires of 18 of 34 multiple sclerosis patients to a single cluster of related CDR3 sequences. This cluster may be a repertoire-level signature.

The V end was cut by 3 bases, the J end by 2 bases, with 11 bases between. Looked up from germline, CDR1 is DFQATT and CDR2 is SNEGSKA (reference sequence). The CDR3 runs 14 residues. A single record per CDR3 protein comes from TCRdb applying MiXCR to the 5' RACE reads. The repertoire holds tens of thousands of distinct CDR3 sequences, with around 4% as singletons. This clonotype showed up just a few times. Antigen: not known. V is TRBV20-1 and J is TRBJ2-1; D not resolved. Sequencing was performed on PBMCs. The receptor's source is a man between 25 and 39 years old with multiple sclerosis. The CDR3 DNA reads TGCAGTGCTAGCCGTAGCAGTGCCTACAATGAGCAGTTCTTC. It is translated as CSASRSSAYNEQFF.